This T cell receptor (beta chain) was identified in a study of regulatory T cells in long-lasting Graves disease. Study background: Patients with new Graves' disease had used antithyroid drugs below 3 months.

Sequencing libraries for TCR beta were prepared with iRepertoire HTBI primers and Arm-PCR of CDR3 regions. Each CDR3 protein gets one entry after TCRdb re-called the multiplex PCR reads with MiXCR. This table has around 250,000 distinct CDR3 sequences, 20% to 25% appearing once. Time point reported: newly diagnosed GD, antithyroid drugs for less than 3 months. PBMC-extracted RNA yielded the TCR library. The trim removed 4 bases at V and 5 bases at J, leaving 8 bases unmatched. The germline gives CDR1 LGHDT, CDR2 YNNKEL (reference sequence). This CDR3 contains 15 residues. In this sample, this clonotype turned up once. Its cognate antigen is unknown. Study-wide points: Researchers reported studying only peripheral blood, not thyroid tissue. When disease was persistent, TRBV28, TRBJ1-2 and TRBJ2-5 were the favored segments. More public clonotypes were shared by persistent patients (about 2,700) than by new patients (about 970).

This TCR was sampled from a female donor with Graves disease. This specimen consisted of peripheral blood mononuclear cells (PBMCs), obtained at new diagnosis, from a patient treated with antithyroid drugs. The chain links TRBV3-1 to TRBJ1-1, with 9 nucleotides matching TRBD1. The CDR3 DNA reads TGTGCCAGCAGCCCCCGACAGGGGGTAGGGACTGAAGCTTTCTTT. Protein product: CASSPRQGVGTEAFF.